Listed below are T cell receptor beta chains from one sample, sequenced in a study of T cells in Graves' hyperthyroidism and ophthalmopathy. From the multiplex PCR reads, TCRdb called clonotypes with MiXCR, one entry per CDR3 protein. The table includes about 290,000 distinct CDR3 sequences, roughly a fifth detected once. The sequencing sample was made of blood. The receptors come from a man in his fifties or sixties with Graves' ophthalmopathy. CDR3s include the opening cysteine and the closing phenylalanine or tryptophan. Clone size, where shown, is once, few, many, or a class for clones that have expanded.

clone_size: many
j_call: TRBJ2-1
v_call: TRBV27
cdr3_aa: CASSLLAGGSYNEQFF

clone_size: many
j_call: TRBJ2-7
v_call: TRBV10-2
cdr3_aa: CASSDPRSGRYEQYF

clone_size: -
j_call: TRBJ2-5
v_call: TRBV20-1
cdr3_aa: CSARESSGRHQETQYF

clone_size: -
j_call: TRBJ1-6
v_call: TRBV2
cdr3_aa: CASLRDRGYNSPLHF

clone_size: few
j_call: TRBJ1-4
v_call: TRBV20-1
cdr3_aa: CSAPPARELGEKLFF

clone_size: -
j_call: TRBJ2-5
v_call: TRBV18
cdr3_aa: CASSPGQSGLDF

clone_size: -
j_call: TRBJ2-1
v_call: TRBV29-1
cdr3_aa: CSVEGVSVSSYNEQFF

clone_size: -
j_call: TRBJ1-2
v_call: TRBV12-3/TRBV12-4
cdr3_aa: CAISEPTSLGQRHYGYTF

clone_size: -
j_call: TRBJ2-1
v_call: TRBV20-1
cdr3_aa: CSANAGTYNEQFF

clone_size: many
j_call: TRBJ2-1
v_call: TRBV20-1
cdr3_aa: CSARDEGGTSYNEQFF

clone_size: few
j_call: TRBJ1-2
v_call: TRBV20-1
cdr3_aa: CSATGTYGYTF

clone_size: few
j_call: TRBJ2-3
v_call: TRBV6-2/TRBV6-3
cdr3_aa: CASRRLADIRTDTQYF

clone_size: -
j_call: TRBJ2-3
v_call: TRBV5-1
cdr3_aa: CASSLGAKVTDTQYF

clone_size: many
j_call: TRBJ1-1
v_call: TRBV11-2
cdr3_aa: CASSAGQGANTEAFF

clone_size: -
j_call: TRBJ1-2
v_call: TRBV27
cdr3_aa: CASSAGTGGGYGYTF

clone_size: -
j_call: TRBJ1-2
v_call: TRBV13
cdr3_aa: CASSLDTFGYTF

clone_size: -
j_call: TRBJ2-7
v_call: TRBV29-1
cdr3_aa: CSVDHGAGEQYF

clone_size: many
j_call: TRBJ2-7
v_call: TRBV30
cdr3_aa: CAWRGRFFYEQYF

clone_size: once
j_call: TRBJ2-1
v_call: TRBV12-3/TRBV12-4
cdr3_aa: CASSAGPGEFF

clone_size: -
j_call: TRBJ1-6
v_call: TRBV20-1
cdr3_aa: CSARDWGPQGGSPLHF

clone_size: -
j_call: TRBJ2-3
v_call: TRBV30
cdr3_aa: CAWSSEGGGTQYF

clone_size: -
j_call: TRBJ2-3
v_call: TRBV7-9
cdr3_aa: CASSLIGLGTDTQYF

clone_size: once
j_call: TRBJ2-1
v_call: TRBV12-3/TRBV12-4
cdr3_aa: CASSDRTRVSYNEQFF

clone_size: many
j_call: TRBJ1-2
v_call: TRBV12-3/TRBV12-4
cdr3_aa: CASSNRDWREGYTF

clone_size: few
j_call: TRBJ1-1
v_call: TRBV20-1
cdr3_aa: CSANLVKGMNTEAFF

clone_size: few
j_call: TRBJ2-1
v_call: TRBV6-2/TRBV6-3
cdr3_aa: CASALRGKDTEQFF

clone_size: -
j_call: TRBJ2-5
v_call: TRBV4-2
cdr3_aa: CASSQVDGKETQYF

clone_size: few
j_call: TRBJ1-5
v_call: TRBV19
cdr3_aa: CASSMGPNQPQHF

clone_size: many
j_call: TRBJ1-1
v_call: TRBV2
cdr3_aa: CASSESSVGRMNTEAFF

clone_size: few
j_call: TRBJ2-3
v_call: TRBV29-1
cdr3_aa: CSAQGASTDTQYF

clone_size: -
j_call: TRBJ1-1
v_call: TRBV18
cdr3_aa: CASSVRGMHDTEAFF

clone_size: many
j_call: TRBJ2-7
v_call: TRBV20-1
cdr3_aa: CSSIVGGGYEQYF

clone_size: many
j_call: TRBJ2-5
v_call: TRBV11-2
cdr3_aa: CASNRQGGETQYF

clone_size: few
j_call: TRBJ1-2
v_call: TRBV5-1
cdr3_aa: CASSAGQGNYGYTF

clone_size: -
j_call: TRBJ1-2
v_call: TRBV5-1
cdr3_aa: CASSSSNRAGDYGYTF

clone_size: many
j_call: TRBJ2-5
v_call: TRBV2
cdr3_aa: CASSLNRVEETQYF

clone_size: -
j_call: TRBJ2-7
v_call: TRBV3-1
cdr3_aa: CASSQVNRDYEQYF

clone_size: few
j_call: TRBJ1-4
v_call: TRBV5-1
cdr3_aa: CASSLAGGINEKLFF

clone_size: many
j_call: TRBJ2-5
v_call: TRBV2
cdr3_aa: CASRRLIRETELLQETQYF

clone_size: many
j_call: TRBJ1-2
v_call: TRBV3-1
cdr3_aa: CASSHISNYGYTF

clone_size: few
j_call: TRBJ2-1
v_call: TRBV10-3
cdr3_aa: CAISERESRKDEQFF